This T cell receptor (beta chain) was recovered during a study of OX40 agonist ivuxolimab in advanced cancers. Study-level information: Each dose-escalation patient presented with hepatocellular carcinoma, melanoma, renal cell or head and neck cancer.

Study results and caveats: It was not determined which antigens were specifically recognized by the peripheral T cells that had undergone clonal expansion. Mean expanded clone counts were higher in CD8+ than CD4+ T cells.

Germline V gene sequence: CDR1 SGHTA, CDR2 FQGNSA. CDR3 size: 13 residues. Here immunoSEQ multiplex PCR was the method, and the copy in TCRdb shows in-frame clones only, minus some. The sample comprises over 15,000 clones, approximately 87% of which are singletons, and about 17% rests with the top ten. In the case of this clone: The antigen is unknown. One end of the junction does not line up with germline, which may come from a read error.

The TCR sequence derives from an adult with an advanced solid tumor such as melanoma, head and neck, liver or kidney cancer. Here the sequenced sample was CD4+ or CD8+ T cells sorted from blood, taken in a trial of the OX40 agonist ivuxolimab. J is TRBJ1-1 and V is TRBV7-2; D may be TRBD1 (5 bases). CDR3 protein: CASTLWGPQEAFF. The CDR3 bases are TGTGCCAGCACCTTATGGGGACCTCAGGAAGCTTTCTTT.